The 26 T cell receptor beta chains given below trace back to one sample, sequenced in a study of T-cell reconstitution after alpha-beta-depleted transplantation in children. The authors prepared the TCRbeta library with unique molecular identifiers. TCRdb reprocessed the PCR reads via MiXCR and lists one record per CDR3 protein. The table has just under 250,000 distinct CDR3 sequences, more than 20% seen once. Sequencing used PBMCs, obtained before TCRalphabeta/CD19-depleted stem cell transplant. Every receptor here comes from a girl aged 2 to 10 with Fanconi anemia, due to receive a stem cell transplant.

This rearrangement joins TRBV7-9 to TRBJ1-6; D perhaps matches TRBD1 (6 bases). CDR3 length: 15 residues. V lost 5 bases and J 5 bases, leaving 13 bases between the germline ends. The germline V gene encodes CDR1 SEHNR and CDR2 FQNEAQ (reference sequence). This CDR3 is CASSPLQGNNSPLHF. Written as DNA, the CDR3 is TGTGCCAGCAGCCCTTTGCAGGGGAATAATTCACCCCTCCACTTT.

This clonotype was counted only a few times. The chain uses TRBV20-1 and TRBJ2-1, with 8 bases that match TRBD2. CDR1 is DFQATT, CDR2 SNEGSKA, per germline (reference sequence). The CDR3 has 17 amino acids. V was clipped by 6 bases and J by 0 bases; unmatched bases: 13. The CDR3 region is CSAPPFWREDSYNEQFF. The CDR3 region has the DNA TGCAGTGCGCCCCCTTTCTGGCGGGAGGACTCCTACAATGAGCAGTTCTTC.

This clonotype was seen ten or more times. The J gene is TRBJ1-1, the V gene TRBV29-1; 7 nucleotides match TRBD1. The germline V gene encodes CDR1 SQVTM and CDR2 ANQGSEA. The ends lost 8 bases at V and 0 bases at J; junction bases unmatched: 18. The CDR3 is 17 amino acids. CDR3 in DNA: TGCAGCCTTTCCCCCTCGGGACAGCTTTTCATGAACACTGAAGCTTTCTTT. It yields the protein CSLSPSGQLFMNTEAFF.

This clonotype showed up just a few times. The CDR3 loop reads CASSLEAEGNSDTQYF. Here the CDR3 DNA reads TGTGCCAGCAGCTTAGAGGCGGAGGGGAATTCAGATACGCAGTATTTT. The genes are TRBV7-6 and TRBJ2-3, with D maybe TRBD2 (6 bases). The germline gives CDR1 SGHVS, CDR2 FNYEAQ. Trimming removed 1 base from V and 4 bases from J, with 15 bases in between. This CDR3 spans 16 amino acids.

There are many counts of this clonotype. V is TRBV12-3 or TRBV12-4 and J is TRBJ1-1; tentative D call: TRBD1 (5 bases). V shed 2 bases and J shed 4 bases, with 11 bases lying between them. The CDR3 loop spans 14 amino acids. The CDR3, as DNA: TGTGCCAGCAGTTTAATTTCAGGGATCACTGAAGCTTTCTTT. Protein sequence: CASSLISGITEAFF.

This clonotype was seen ten or more times. The genes are TRBV6-5 and TRBJ2-7, with 7 bases fitting TRBD1. Germline V CDR1 and CDR2: MNHEY, SVGAGI. CDR3 length: 13 amino acids. V lost 0 bases to trimming and J lost 5 bases; unmatched junction nucleotides: 1. CDR3 protein: CASSYSGGNEQYF. The CDR3 DNA follows: TGTGCCAGCAGTTACTCAGGGGGCAACGAGCAGTACTTC.

Ten or more counts support this clonotype. The genes are TRBV2 and TRBJ2-1, with TRBD2 matching over 7 bases. This CDR3 is 15 amino acids long. V shed 4 bases, J shed 4 bases, and the junction held 7 bases outside the gene matches. Germline lookup yields CDR1 SNHLY and CDR2 FYNNEI. The chain's CDR3 is CASSGPSGEYNEQFF. The CDR3 bases are TGTGCCAGCAGTGGTCCTAGCGGAGAGTACAATGAGCAGTTCTTC.

This clonotype was recorded many times. V gene TRBV15 combines with J gene TRBJ1-2; TRBD1 might be the D (5 bases). V was pared by 2 bases and J by 4 bases, with 11 bases between. The CDR3 is 14 amino acids. The germline V gene encodes CDR1 LNHNV and CDR2 YYDKDF (reference sequence). The CDR3 region has the DNA TGTGCCACCAGCAGAAGTGGACACGTCTATGGCTACACCTTC. Residues: CATSRSGHVYGYTF.

V is TRBV7-3 and J is TRBJ2-3, with 13 bases matching TRBD2. The CDR3 totals 18 residues. V gave up 5 bases and J gave up 2 bases; unmatched junction bases: 10. The germline V gene encodes CDR1 SGHTA and CDR2 FQGTGA. The CDR3 loop reads CASSPGTSGEPTTDTQYF. The CDR3 DNA reads TGTGCCAGCAGCCCTGGGACTAGCGGGGAACCTACCACAGATACGCAGTATTTT.

This clonotype was recorded a few times. This sequence joins TRBV11-2 and TRBJ2-3, with D tentatively TRBD2 (6 bases). CDR1 is SGHAT, CDR2 FQNNGV, per germline. CDR3 size: 16 residues. Trimming removed 5 bases from V and 0 bases from J, with 15 bases in between. The CDR3 is CASSPRTTSSTDTQYF. The DNA of the CDR3 is TGTGCCAGCAGCCCGCGGACTACTTCTAGCACAGATACGCAGTATTTT. Combining the CDR3 with reference TRBV11-2 and TRBJ2-3 gives the whole variable domain EAGVAQSPRYKIIEKRQSVAFWCNPISGHATLYWYQQILGQGPKLLIQFQNNGVVDDSQLPKDRFSAERLKGVDSTLKIQPAKLEDSAVYLCASSPRTTSSTDTQYFGPGTRLTVL.

The chain uses TRBV10-3 and TRBJ2-1; no clear D gene. The ends were cut back, 8 bases at V and 5 bases at J, with 13 bases in the middle. The CDR3 is 13 amino acids. Germline CDR1 reads ENHRY; CDR2 reads SYGVKD. The CDR3 DNA reads TGTGCCATCGTAATAACTAAGAACAATGAGCAGTTCTTC. This gives the protein CAIVITKNNEQFF.

The genes are TRBV29-1 and TRBJ2-1; D may be TRBD1 (5 bases). The V gene's germline CDR1 is SQVTM and CDR2 ANQGSEA. Trimming shortened V by 3 bases and J by 3 bases, and 12 bases separated the two germline ends. The CDR3 consists of 14 residues. Written as DNA, the CDR3 is TGCAGCGTTGATCGTTCAGGGAACTACAATGAGCAGTTCTTC. The encoded protein is CSVDRSGNYNEQFF.

The table lists this clonotype with a few counts. The chain employs TRBV11-2 and TRBJ2-7; 12 bases agree with TRBD2. Germline CDR1 and CDR2: SGHAT and FQNNGV. This CDR3 is built from 17 residues. After removal of 1 base from V and 3 bases from J, the junction contained 7 bases not matched to a gene. The CDR3: CASSLAWRLAGDYEQYF. The DNA of the CDR3 is TGTGCCAGCAGCTTAGCATGGCGACTAGCGGGAGACTACGAGCAGTACTTC.

This clonotype was observed a few times. The V gene is TRBV9, the J gene TRBJ2-3; 10 nucleotides match TRBD2. V lost 1 base, J lost 1 base, and 0 bases stayed unmatched. Germline V lookup: CDR1 SGDLS, CDR2 YYNGEE. The CDR3 runs to 15 residues. CDR3 in DNA: TGTGCCAGCAGCGTAAGCGGGAGGGGCACAGATACGCAGTATTTT. The encoded protein is CASSVSGRGTDTQYF. Using reference TRBV9 and TRBJ2-3 for the parts outside the CDR3, the full variable domain is DSGVTQTPKHLITATGQRVTLRCSPRSGDLSVYWYQQSLDQGLQFLIQYYNGEERAKGNILERFSAQQFPDLHSELNLSSLELGDSALYFCASSVSGRGTDTQYFGPGTRLTVL.

This clonotype was observed a handful of times. The rearrangement links TRBV6-1 to TRBJ2-7; D is perhaps TRBD2 (6 bases). The CDR3 extends over 14 amino acids. Germline CDR1 MNHNS, CDR2 SASEGT. The V end lost 5 bases, the J end lost 9 bases, and 20 bases lay between the germline ends. CDR3 amino acids: CASSPSRLAIAQYF. Written as DNA, the CDR3 is TGTGCCAGCAGTCCCAGCCGGCTAGCGATTGCGCAGTACTTC.

At least ten counts were recorded for this clonotype. The genes are TRBV12-3 or TRBV12-4 and TRBJ2-2; possibly TRBD1 for D (6 bases). CDR3 length: 14 amino acids. V was trimmed by 7 bases and J by 7 bases, leaving 16 bases between them. The CDR3 region is CASTGGQGHGELFF. The CDR3 region has the DNA TGTGCCAGCACCGGAGGTCAGGGACACGGGGAGCTGTTTTTT.

This chain joins TRBV29-1 and TRBJ2-2, with D tentatively TRBD1 (5 bases). This CDR3 contains 11 residues. Trimming cost V 6 bases and J 8 bases, with 10 bases left between them. The germline gives CDR1 SQVTM, CDR2 ANQGSEA. CDR3 DNA sequence: TGCAGCGTCCAGGGTACTGGGGAGCTGTTTTTT. It specifies CSVQGTGELFF.

This chain joins TRBV29-1 and TRBJ2-1, with D uncertain. Trimming removed 7 bases at V and 0 bases at J, with 19 bases between. CDR1 and CDR2 (germline): SQVTM, ANQGSEA. The CDR3 extends over 16 amino acids. CDR3 DNA: TGCAGCGCGGAAAGGAAGCCAGCTAGCTCCTACAATGAGCAGTTCTTC. Protein sequence: CSAERKPASSYNEQFF.

This clonotype has more than one count but fewer than ten. V usage is TRBV11-2 and J usage is TRBJ2-1, with 7 bases identical to TRBD1. The CDR3 is made up of 16 amino acids. With V trimmed by 4 bases and J by 2 bases, 8 bases remained unmatched. From germline, CDR1 is SGHAT and CDR2 FQNNGV. The CDR3 here is CASSSWSGQPYNEQFF. The DNA of the CDR3 is TGTGCCAGCAGCTCCTGGTCGGGACAGCCCTACAATGAGCAGTTCTTC.

This clonotype has just a few counts. The V gene is TRBV25-1, the J gene TRBJ1-2, with D possibly being TRBD1 (6 bases). Per the germline V gene, CDR1 is MGHDK and CDR2 is SYGVNS. The CDR3 has 16 amino acids. Trimming removed 3 bases from V and 5 bases from J, with 19 bases in between. In DNA form, the CDR3 reads TGTGCCAGCAGTGATTATGTCGCAGGGACAATGTATGGCTACACCTTC. It translates to CASSDYVAGTMYGYTF.

This chain connects TRBV20-1 to TRBJ1-2; D call uncertain. V gave up 0 bases and J gave up 4 bases, with 15 bases separating them. This CDR3 contains 15 residues. Germline CDR1 and CDR2: DFQATT and SNEGSKA (reference sequence). CDR3 sequence reads: CSARDRKGITYGYTF. The DNA for the CDR3 is TGCAGTGCTAGAGATCGAAAAGGGATCACCTATGGCTACACCTTC.

This clonotype was seen many times. The chain employs TRBV29-1 and TRBJ2-1; D might be TRBD2 (6 bases). Germline-derived CDR1 and CDR2 are SQVTM and ANQGSEA. The CDR3 extends over 18 amino acids. The CDR3 coding sequence is TGCAGTGCTCACCGCGGGACGAGTGCCCGTAGCTCCTACAATGAGCAGTTCTTC. The encoded protein is CSAHRGTSARSSYNEQFF.

This rearrangement joins TRBV27 to TRBJ2-1; 9 nucleotides agree with TRBD2. Germline-derived CDR1 and CDR2 are MNHEY and SMNVEV (reference sequence). The J segment lost 2 bases and the V segment lost 5 bases, leaving 13 bases of the junction unmatched. The CDR3 covers 18 residues. This CDR3 is CASSIAGAFSGPYNEQFF. As DNA, the CDR3 is TGTGCCAGCAGTATAGCGGGGGCCTTTTCCGGGCCCTACAATGAGCAGTTCTTC.

In this sample, this clonotype turned up many times. This chain connects TRBV11-2 to TRBJ2-5; D gene uncertain. This CDR3 region has 17 residues. Germline CDR1 reads SGHAT; CDR2 reads FQNNGV. Trimming removed 4 bases at V and 5 bases at J, with 23 bases between. The CDR3 DNA reads as TGTGCCAGCAGCTCCCAGGCCTCTACTTTAAAGACGGAGACCCAGTACTTC. This encodes CASSSQASTLKTETQYF.

The chain combines TRBV6-4 with TRBJ2-2, with 8 bases aligning to TRBD2. V gave up 0 bases and J gave up 4 bases; unmatched junction bases: 7. Germline V gene lookup returns CDR1 MRHNA and CDR2 SNTAGT. CDR3 length equals 17 residues. The CDR3, as DNA: TGTGCCAGCAGTGACTCGACTGCAGCGGGAGTCACCGGGGAGCTGTTTTTT. Translation gives CASSDSTAAGVTGELFF.

The chain is built from TRBV20-1 and TRBJ1-1, with 10 bases lining up with TRBD1. CDR3 length: 14 amino acids. With V trimmed by 5 bases and J by 3 bases, 6 bases remained unmatched. The germline gives CDR1 DFQATT, CDR2 SNEGSKA (reference sequence). The CDR3 here is CSAARQGAYTEAFF. CDR3 coding DNA: TGCAGTGCTGCCCGACAGGGGGCGTACACTGAAGCTTTCTTT.